This T cell receptor (beta chain) stems from a study of CD8 T cells in ankylosing spondylitis. Study observations and caveats: Existing reports had already noted some motif variants in reactive arthritis synovial fluid and blood. A motif of 7 to 9 highly homologous TCR beta variants was seen as apparently characteristic of ankylosing spondylitis blood.

This clonotype appeared a few times. Its specificity is not known. Germline lookup yields CDR1 KGHSH and CDR2 LQKENI. V dropped 1 base and J dropped 0; count of bases not matched to a gene: 2. The length of the CDR3 is 16 residues. A single record per CDR3 protein comes from TCRdb applying MiXCR to the 5' RACE reads. The sample shows around 130,000 distinct CDR3 sequences, about 6.5% of them seen only once. The chain joins TRBV18 to TRBJ2-2; 7 bases align to TRBD2. The receptor comes from a male donor with ankylosing spondylitis or in good health (not recorded which). Sequenced input: blood, either unsorted or a sorted T cell fraction (not recorded which). CDR3 in amino acids: CASSPQAGTNTGELFF. The DNA of the CDR3 is TGTGCCAGCTCACCACAAGCGGGAACGAACACCGGGGAGCTGTTTTTT.